A selection of T cell receptor beta chains follows, all from one sample in a study of graft-versus-host responses after intestinal transplantation. Some clones are missing from TCRdb's copy, which holds only in-frame ones; the method was immunoSEQ multiplex PCR. The sample lists some 120,000 clones; 85% to 95% were seen once. Their specific antigens are unknown. Source: unstimulated CD8+ T cells sorted from spleen or lymph node cells, taken before transplant. All receptors come from a human donor who was the organ donor for an intestinal transplant. CDR3s include the opening cysteine and the closing phenylalanine or tryptophan. The order of the fields is D gene, V gene, clone size, J gene, CDR3 DNA, CDR3 protein. A D gene is named only where the DNA matches it firmly. Expanded clones are given a class, and other clones once, few, many or no size at all.

>-|TRBV2|-|TRBJ2-7
TGTGCCAGCAGTGAGTACGAGCAGTACTTC
CASSEYEQYF
>-|TRBV2|few|TRBJ1-5
TGTGCCAGCAGTGAGCCCCGGGACCGCGGGAATCAGCCCCAGCATTTT
CASSEPRDRGNQPQHF
>-|TRBV18|-|TRBJ2-6
TGTGCCAGCTCACCACCCTTGACGGGACGGCTCTCTGGGGCCAACGTCCTGACTTTC
CASSPPLTGRLSGANVLTF
>-|TRBV6-5|-|TRBJ1-1
TGTGCCAGCAGCCTGGGGAGGAACACTGAAGCTTTCTTT
CASSLGRNTEAFF
>-|TRBV19|-|TRBJ1-5
TGTGCCAGTACCCTGACAGAGGGCACCAATCAGCCCCAGCATTTT
CASTLTEGTNQPQHF
>-|TRBV19|-|TRBJ1-4
TGTGCCAGTAGTCCGGGCATCGGGGGGCCTAATGAAAAACTGTTTTTT
CASSPGIGGPNEKLFF
>-|TRBV29-1|-|TRBJ1-2
TGCAGCGTGTCTCGGGCTTCAAGGCACTATGGCTACACCTTC
CSVSRASRHYGYTF
>-|TRBV27|-|TRBJ1-1
TGTGCCAGCCTCAAAACCGGGACAAGGAACACTGAAGCTTTCTTT
CASLKTGTRNTEAFF
>TRBD2|TRBV7-9|-|TRBJ2-3
TGTGCCAGCAGCTTAACTACTAGCGGCACAGATACGCAGTATTTT
CASSLTTSGTDTQYF
>-|TRBV28|once|TRBJ2-1
TGTGCCAGCAGTTTCGGAGACGGCGGCTACAATGAGCAGTTCTTC
CASSFGDGGYNEQFF
>TRBD1|TRBV4-3|-|TRBJ1-3
TGCGCCAGCAGCCCGACAGGGAGCTCTGGAAACACCATATATTTT
CASSPTGSSGNTIYF
>-|TRBV27|-|TRBJ2-2
TGTGCCAGCAGCCCGATAAACACCGGGGAGCTGTTTTTT
CASSPINTGELFF
>-|TRBV4-1|-|TRBJ2-7
TGCGCCAGCAGCCAAGCCTCTGGAAACTACGAGCAGTACTTC
CASSQASGNYEQYF
>-|TRBV4-1|-|TRBJ1-1
TGCGCCAGCAGCCAAACATTGATCGGATACACTGAAGCTTTCTTT
CASSQTLIGYTEAFF
>TRBD1|TRBV27|-|TRBJ2-7
TGTGCCAGCAGTCCTAGGGGACAGGGGAACGAGCAGTACTTC
CASSPRGQGNEQYF
>TRBD1|TRBV7-9|-|TRBJ2-7
TGTGCCAGCAGCTTCCTTTCACAGGGGTCCTACGAGCAGTACTTC
CASSFLSQGSYEQYF
>-|TRBV4-3|-|TRBJ2-7
TGCGCCAGCAGCCAAGATGGGGGCCTCTCCTACGAGCAGTACTTC
CASSQDGGLSYEQYF
>-|TRBV13|-|TRBJ2-3
TGTGCCAGCAGCCAGACCTTTGTCGAGAGGGGTCCAGATACGCAGTATTTT
CASSQTFVERGPDTQYF
>TRBD1|TRBV7-9|-|TRBJ2-7
TGTGCCAGCAGCTTCGGACAGGCCTACGAGCAGTACTTC
CASSFGQAYEQYF
>-|TRBV5-6|-|TRBJ2-6
TGTGCCAGCAGCTTGGGGAGCTCTGGGGCCAACGTCCTGACTTTC
CASSLGSSGANVLTF
>-|TRBV6-1|-|TRBJ2-5
TGTGCCAGCAGTGAATTGGCAGGGGATCCCACCCAGTACTTC
CASSELAGDPTQYF
>TRBD2|TRBV4-1|-|TRBJ2-1
TGCGCCAGCAGCCTGATAGCGGGAGGCGGTTACAATGAGCAGTTCTTC
CASSLIAGGGYNEQFF
>TRBD1|TRBV4-1|-|TRBJ1-4
TGCGCCAGCAGCCAAGCCCCACAGGGGGCACGTGAAAAACTGTTTTTT
CASSQAPQGAREKLFF
>-|TRBV19|once|TRBJ2-7
TGTGCCAGTAGTAAATCGCTAGCAGCTTATTACGAGCAGTACTTC
CASSKSLAAYYEQYF
>TRBD1|TRBV28|-|TRBJ2-7
TGTGCCAGCAGTTTGGGGGACAGGGAGGGCTACGAGCAGTACTTC
CASSLGDREGYEQYF
>-|TRBV15|-|TRBJ2-7
TGTGCCACCAGCAGAGCCGAGACTAGGACCGCCGAGCAGTACTTC
CATSRAETRTAEQYF
>-|TRBV7-9|-|TRBJ2-1
TGTGCCAGCAGCTTTTCCGGGAGCAACAATGAGCAGTTCTTC
CASSFSGSNNEQFF
>-|TRBV7-4|-|TRBJ1-2
TGTGCCAGCAGCTTCCCGGACAGAAAACTTAACTATGGCTACACCTTC
CASSFPDRKLNYGYTF
>-|TRBV11-2|-|TRBJ2-7
TGTGCCAGCAGCCCCTGGGGGGCCATCGAGCAGTACTTC
CASSPWGAIEQYF
>TRBD1|TRBV9|once|TRBJ1-2
TGTGCCAGCAGCGGGGACAGGGTAAACTATGGCTACACCTTC
CASSGDRVNYGYTF
>-|TRBV19|-|TRBJ1-2
TGTGCCAGTAGGGATTATGGCTACACCTTC
CASRDYGYTF